Following are 23 T cell receptor beta chains from one sample sequenced in a study of T cell changes during pregnancy in multiple sclerosis. Clones were sequenced by immunoSEQ multiplex PCR, and TCRdb holds only the in-frame ones, with some missing. The data show 100,000 or so clones, with about 89% seen just once and about 3% held by the top ten. The source was peripheral blood, collected after pregnancy. The receptor source for this set is a female donor with multiple sclerosis, enrolled in a pregnancy study.

The gene calls are TRBV6-6 and TRBJ2-2; TRBD1 aligns across 8 bases. Germline values: CDR1 MNHNY, CDR2 SVGAGI (reference sequence). The CDR3 is 15 residues long. Trimming at V came to 6 bases and at J to 5 bases, leaving 8 bases not matched to a gene. The CDR3 DNA sequence: TGTGCCAGCAGCCCTACAGGGGGGTTAACCGGGGAGCTGTTTTTT. Protein product: CASSPTGGLTGELFF.

This clone was seen more than once but under ten times. The V call is TRBV29-1, the J call TRBJ2-1; D is unresolved. Germline loops: CDR1 SQVTM, CDR2 ANQGSEA. V lost 6 bases and J lost 8, with 14 bases in between. This CDR3 has 12 residues. The DNA for the CDR3 is TGCAGCGTGTTCCTAGGTCCTGATGAGCAGTTCTTC. Translated, it gives CSVFLGPDEQFF.

This sequence joins TRBV7-2 and TRBJ1-5; D might be TRBD1 (6 bases). V lost 7 bases and J lost 2, with 12 bases in between. Germline V CDR1 and CDR2: SGHTA, FQGNSA. The CDR3 spans 14 residues. CDR3 sequence: CASKKGVGNQPQHF. CDR3 nucleotide sequence: TGTGCCAGCAAGAAGGGGGTGGGCAATCAGCCCCAGCATTTT.

The chain carries TRBV5-1 and TRBJ1-1, with 7 bases matching TRBD1. J gave up 5 bases and V 4 bases, and 11 bases lay outside the gene matches. Germline V gene lookup returns CDR1 SGHRS and CDR2 YFSETQ. The CDR3 runs to 15 residues. CDR3 sequence (DNA): TGCGCCAGCAGCCCTGGCAGGGGGGTGGGGACTGAAGCTTTCTTT. This encodes CASSPGRGVGTEAFF. The entire variable domain, with the rest obtained from reference TRBV5-1 and TRBJ1-1, is as follows: KAGVTQTPRYLIKTRGQQVTLSCSPISGHRSVSWYQQTPGQGLQFLFEYFSETQRNKGNFPGRFSGRQFSNSRSEMNVSTLELGDSALYLCASSPGRGVGTEAFFGQGTRLTVV.

V is TRBV13 and J is TRBJ2-3; D remains ambiguous. Trimming cost V 8 bases and J 6 bases, with 9 bases left between them. Germline V lookup: CDR1 PRHDT, CDR2 FYEKMQ (reference sequence). The CDR3 sequence is 11 residues long. Here the CDR3 DNA reads TGTGCCAGCTCCAGGTTTGATACGCAGTATTTT. Translating it yields CASSRFDTQYF.

The V gene is TRBV27, the J gene TRBJ1-1; 10 bases map to TRBD1. The CDR3 totals 14 residues. Germline CDR1 and CDR2: MNHEY and SMNVEV (reference sequence). V shed 5 bases, J shed 3 bases, and the junction held 3 bases outside the gene matches. The CDR3 region has the DNA TGTGCCAGCAGTACGGGACAGGGGTACACTGAAGCTTTCTTT. Amino acid sequence: CASSTGQGYTEAFF.

The rearrangement uses TRBV7-9 and TRBJ2-5; TRBD1 is a possible D gene (6 bases). V lost 3 bases and J 3 bases, leaving 17 bases between the germline ends. The CDR3 is made up of 16 amino acids. Germline V gene lookup returns CDR1 SEHNR and CDR2 FQNEAQ (reference sequence). The CDR3 DNA sequence: TGTGCCAGCAGCTTTTCCACCGGGACAACTGAAGAGACCCAGTACTTC. Translating it yields CASSFSTGTTEETQYF.

The chain links TRBV2 to TRBJ2-3, with D unresolved. From germline, CDR1 is SNHLY and CDR2 FYNNEI. Trimming removed 3 bases from V and 7 bases from J, with 14 bases in between. This CDR3 region has 14 residues. This chain's CDR3 is CASSDWFTTNTQYF. The CDR3 DNA reads as TGTGCCAGCAGTGATTGGTTTACTACCAATACGCAGTATTTT.

The chain employs TRBV5-5 and TRBJ2-1, with D possibly TRBD2 on 6 matching bases. The CDR3 extends over 14 amino acids. Germline V gives CDR1 SGHKS, CDR2 YYEKEE (reference sequence). V shed 0 bases and J shed 5 bases, with 9 bases lying between them. CDR3 nucleotide sequence: TGTGCCAGCAGCTTGGTCGGAGGGCACAATGAGCAGTTCTTC. This encodes CASSLVGGHNEQFF.

V usage is TRBV9 and J usage is TRBJ1-2; 9 bases agree with TRBD1. The CDR3 length is 13 residues. Germline-derived CDR1 and CDR2 are SGDLS and YYNGEE. The J segment lost 6 bases and the V segment lost 0 bases, leaving 0 bases of the junction unmatched. CDR3 amino acids: CASSVGDRDGYTF. In nucleotides, the CDR3 is TGTGCCAGCAGCGTAGGGGACAGGGATGGCTACACCTTC.

This sequence joins TRBV18 and TRBJ2-7; perhaps TRBD1 as D (6 bases). Germline loops: CDR1 KGHSH, CDR2 LQKENI. This CDR3 has 16 amino acids. Trimming stripped 3 bases from V and 5 bases from J, with 20 bases between. The CDR3 nucleotides are TGTGCCAGCTCACCCCCACTTCGGCAGGGGTCCAACGAGCAGTACTTC. Amino acid sequence: CASSPPLRQGSNEQYF.

CDR3: CASSARDRGAEQFF. The CDR3 DNA sequence: TGCGCCAGCAGCGCCCGGGACAGGGGAGCCGAGCAGTTCTTC. The V call is TRBV4-1, the J call TRBJ2-1; the match to TRBD1 covers 10 bases. The germline V gene encodes CDR1 MGHRA and CDR2 YSYEKL. The V segment lost 5 bases and the J segment 10 bases; nucleotides outside the gene matches: 8. This CDR3 spans 14 amino acids.

The rearrangement uses TRBV6-5 and TRBJ1-1; 10 bases map to TRBD1. From germline, CDR1 is MNHEY and CDR2 SVGAGI. The ends lost 4 bases at V and 5 bases at J; junction bases unmatched: 4. CDR3 length: 14 residues. The CDR3, as DNA: TGTGCCAGCAGTTTAGGGACAGGGGTTACTGAAGCTTTCTTT. Its translation is CASSLGTGVTEAFF.

This clone was seen just once. This chain uses TRBV2 with TRBJ1-4; 7 nucleotides line up with TRBD1. CDR1 and CDR2 (germline): SNHLY, FYNNEI. There are 15 residues in the CDR3. The J segment lost 2 bases and the V segment lost 10 bases, leaving 10 bases of the junction unmatched. CDR3: CANRQGVTTNEKLFF. In DNA, the CDR3 is TGTGCCAACCGACAGGGAGTAACGACTAATGAAAAACTGTTTTTT. Variable domain in full (rest from reference TRBV2 and TRBJ1-4): EPEVTQTPSHQVTQMGQEVILRCVPISNHLYFYWYRQILGQKVEFLVSFYNNEISEKSEIFDDQFSVERPDGSNFTLKIRSTKLEDSAMYFCANRQGVTTNEKLFFGSGTQLSVL.

J is TRBJ2-7 and V is TRBV4-1, with 10 bases lining up with TRBD1. V shed 5 bases and J 6 bases; nucleotides not matched to a gene: 4. In germline, CDR1 is MGHRA, CDR2 YSYEKL. The CDR3 covers 13 residues. CDR3: CASSMDRGIEQYF. The CDR3 DNA sequence: TGCGCCAGCAGCATGGACAGGGGGATCGAGCAGTACTTC.

The V call is TRBV6-5, the J call TRBJ2-5; TRBD1 matches at 8 bases. CDR1 MNHEY and CDR2 SVGAGI come from the germline V gene. The CDR3 is 15 residues long. The ends lost 2 bases at V and 8 bases at J; junction bases unmatched: 10. The CDR3 bases are TGTGCCAGCAGTTACGTGACAGGGGATCTGCGAACCCAGTACTTC. Amino acids: CASSYVTGDLRTQYF.

The gene calls are TRBV7-8 and TRBJ2-1; TRBD2 matches 11 bases. The CDR3 is 16 amino acids. V trimming: 1 base; J trimming: 4 bases; junction bases outside the gene matches: 3. CDR1 is SGHVS, CDR2 FQNEAQ, per germline. The CDR3 region is CASSLDTSGGYNEQFF. CDR3 nucleotides: TGTGCCAGCAGCTTAGACACTAGCGGGGGATACAATGAGCAGTTCTTC.

The chain carries TRBV30 and TRBJ2-5; D ambiguous. Trimming shortened V by 5 bases and J by 5 bases, and 9 bases separated the two germline ends. This CDR3 is 11 amino acids long. Germline assignment: CDR1 GTSNPN and CDR2 SVGIG (reference sequence). CDR3 in amino acids: CAWRSRETQYF. Written as DNA, the CDR3 is TGTGCCTGGCGGTCGAGGGAGACCCAGTACTTC.

The rearrangement joins TRBV6-6 to TRBJ1-1; D unclear. The CDR3 runs to 14 residues. Germline assignment: CDR1 MNHNY and CDR2 SVGAGI (reference sequence). Trimming took 4 bases from V and 4 from J, leaving 13 bases between them. The CDR3 here is CASSFSTAGTEAFF. Here the CDR3 DNA reads TGTGCCAGCAGTTTTTCGACTGCGGGCACTGAAGCTTTCTTT.

This clone was seen a single time. The chain is built from TRBV14 and TRBJ2-1; the match to TRBD2 covers 10 bases. CDR1 and CDR2 (germline): SGHDN, FVKESK. The CDR3 loop spans 13 amino acids. V lost 7 bases and J lost 10; bases outside the gene matches: 7. The CDR3 loop is CASTLKRGGEQFF. The CDR3, as DNA: TGTGCCAGCACCCTCAAGCGGGGGGGAGAGCAGTTCTTC.

V is TRBV6-1 and J is TRBJ1-1; possibly TRBD1 for D (6 bases). This CDR3 spans 13 amino acids. The ends were cut back, 6 bases at V and 3 bases at J, with 11 bases in the middle. Germline values: CDR1 MNHNS, CDR2 SASEGT. As DNA, the CDR3 is TGTGCCAGCAGGCGTTCAGGGGACACTGAAGCTTTCTTT. This sequence encodes CASRRSGDTEAFF.

The V gene is TRBV6-1, the J gene TRBJ1-3; D unclear. This CDR3 contains 13 residues. CDR1 and CDR2 from the germline V gene are MNHNS and SASEGT. Trimming took 4 bases from V and 15 from J, leaving 19 bases between them. CDR3 coding DNA: TGTGCCAGCAGTGGTCCTCGCGAGGGCCGAAAATATTTT. Protein: CASSGPREGRKYF.

This sequence joins TRBV6-5 and TRBJ1-5; a possible D gene is TRBD1 (6 bases). Trimming removed 5 bases from V and 1 base from J, with 9 bases in between. Germline-derived CDR1 and CDR2 are MNHEY and SVGAGI. The CDR3 totals 14 residues. The CDR3 sequence: CASSRDNSNQPQHF. The CDR3 region has the DNA TGTGCCAGCAGTAGGGACAACAGCAATCAGCCCCAGCATTTT.